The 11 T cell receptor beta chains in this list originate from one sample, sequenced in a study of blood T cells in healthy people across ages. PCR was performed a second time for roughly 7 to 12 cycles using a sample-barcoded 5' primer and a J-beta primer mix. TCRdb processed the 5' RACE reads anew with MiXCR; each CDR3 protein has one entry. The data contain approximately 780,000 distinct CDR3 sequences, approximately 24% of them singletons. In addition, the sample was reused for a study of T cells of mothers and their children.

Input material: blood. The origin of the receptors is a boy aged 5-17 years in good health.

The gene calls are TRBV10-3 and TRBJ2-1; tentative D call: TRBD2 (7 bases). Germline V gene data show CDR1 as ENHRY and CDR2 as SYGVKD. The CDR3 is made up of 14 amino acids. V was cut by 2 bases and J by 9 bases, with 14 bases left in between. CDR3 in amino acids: CAISEIGGVSEQFF. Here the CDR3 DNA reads TGTGCCATCAGTGAGATAGGGGGGGTAAGTGAGCAGTTCTTC.

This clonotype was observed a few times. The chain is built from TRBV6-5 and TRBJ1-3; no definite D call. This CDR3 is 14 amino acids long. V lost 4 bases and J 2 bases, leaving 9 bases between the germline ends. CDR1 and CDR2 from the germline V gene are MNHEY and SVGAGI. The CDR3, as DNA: TGTGCCAGCAGTTCCGGGATCGCTGGAAACACCATATATTTT. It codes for CASSSGIAGNTIYF.

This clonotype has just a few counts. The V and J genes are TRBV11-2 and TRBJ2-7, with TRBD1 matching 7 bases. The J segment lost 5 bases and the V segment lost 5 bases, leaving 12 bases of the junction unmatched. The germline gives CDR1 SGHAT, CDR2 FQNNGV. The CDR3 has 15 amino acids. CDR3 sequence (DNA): TGTGCCAGCAGCCGCATAAGAGACAGGGTCCACGAGCAGTACTTC. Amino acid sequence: CASSRIRDRVHEQYF.

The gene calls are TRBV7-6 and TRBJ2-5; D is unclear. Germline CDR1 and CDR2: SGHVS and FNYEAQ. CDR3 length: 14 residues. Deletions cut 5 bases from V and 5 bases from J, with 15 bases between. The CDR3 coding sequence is TGTGCCAGCAGCCCCTCAACCGGACGGGAGACCCAGTACTTC. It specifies CASSPSTGRETQYF. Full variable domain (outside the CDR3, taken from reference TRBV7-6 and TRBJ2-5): GAGVSQSPRYKVTKRGQDVALRCDPISGHVSLYWYRQALGQGPEFLTYFNYEAQQDKSGLPNDRFSAERPEGSISTLTIQRTEQRDSAMYRCASSPSTGRETQYFGPGTRLLVL.

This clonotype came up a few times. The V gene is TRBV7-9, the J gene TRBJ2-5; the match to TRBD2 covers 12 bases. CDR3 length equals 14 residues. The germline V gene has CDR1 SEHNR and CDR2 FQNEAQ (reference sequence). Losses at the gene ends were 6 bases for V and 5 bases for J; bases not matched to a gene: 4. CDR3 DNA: TGTGCCAGCAGATCGACTAGCGGGGGTGAGACCCAGTACTTC. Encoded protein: CASRSTSGGETQYF. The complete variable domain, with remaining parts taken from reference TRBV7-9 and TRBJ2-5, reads DTGVSQNPRHKITKRGQNVTFRCDPISEHNRLYWYRQTLGQGPEFLTYFQNEAQLEKSRLLSDRFSAERPKGSFSTLEIQRTEQGDSAMYLCASRSTSGGETQYFGPGTRLLVL.

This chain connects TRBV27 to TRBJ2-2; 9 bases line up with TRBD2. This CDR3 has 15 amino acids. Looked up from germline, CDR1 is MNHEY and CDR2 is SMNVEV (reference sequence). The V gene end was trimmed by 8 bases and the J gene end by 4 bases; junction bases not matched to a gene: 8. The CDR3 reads CASQASGGSTGELFF. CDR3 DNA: TGTGCCAGCCAAGCCAGCGGGGGGAGCACCGGGGAGCTGTTTTTT.

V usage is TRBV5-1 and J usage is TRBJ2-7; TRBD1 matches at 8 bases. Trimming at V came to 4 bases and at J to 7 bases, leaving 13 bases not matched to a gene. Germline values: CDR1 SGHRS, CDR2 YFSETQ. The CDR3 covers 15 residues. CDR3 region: CASSPRYQGAGEQYF. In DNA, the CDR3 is TGCGCCAGCAGCCCACGATATCAGGGGGCAGGGGAGCAGTACTTC. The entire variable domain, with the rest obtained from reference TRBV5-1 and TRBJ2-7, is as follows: KAGVTQTPRYLIKTRGQQVTLSCSPISGHRSVSWYQQTPGQGLQFLFEYFSETQRNKGNFPGRFSGRQFSNSRSEMNVSTLELGDSALYLCASSPRYQGAGEQYFGPGTRLTVT.

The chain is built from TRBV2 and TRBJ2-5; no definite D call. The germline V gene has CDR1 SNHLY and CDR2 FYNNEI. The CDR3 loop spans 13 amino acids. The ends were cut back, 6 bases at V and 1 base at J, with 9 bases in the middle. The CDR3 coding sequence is TGTGCCAGCAGGGCCGGCCGCCAAGAGACCCAGTACTTC. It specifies CASRAGRQETQYF.

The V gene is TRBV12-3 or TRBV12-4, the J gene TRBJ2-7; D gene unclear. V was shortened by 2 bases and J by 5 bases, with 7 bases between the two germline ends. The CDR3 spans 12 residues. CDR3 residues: CASSLHSHEQYF. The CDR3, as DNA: TGTGCCAGCAGTTTACACAGTCACGAGCAGTACTTC.

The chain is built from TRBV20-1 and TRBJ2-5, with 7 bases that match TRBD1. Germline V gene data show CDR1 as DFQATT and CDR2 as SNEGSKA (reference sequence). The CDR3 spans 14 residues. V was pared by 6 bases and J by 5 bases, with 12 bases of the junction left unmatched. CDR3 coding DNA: TGCAGTGCGGACCGAAGAGGGGGCAGGGAGACCCAGTACTTC. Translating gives CSADRRGGRETQYF.

The CDR3 DNA reads as TGTGCCAGCAGCTTAGCGGGGCGGGGGCGTTCAGATACGCAGTATTTT. It is translated as CASSLAGRGRSDTQYF. The rearrangement links TRBV11-2 to TRBJ2-3, with D possibly matching TRBD2 (7 bases). With 1 base removed from V and 4 bases from J, the gap between germline ends came to 15 bases. Germline V gives CDR1 SGHAT, CDR2 FQNNGV. The CDR3 extends over 16 amino acids.